This T cell receptor beta chain was profiled in a study of blood T cell repertoires in COVID-19. At the level of the study: The origin of the acute and convalescent COVID-19 samples was the United States, Italy and Spain. T cells, B-cell-depleted T cells, or PBMCs supplied cDNA or gDNA.

Original processing notes: Estimates of nucleated cell counts were drawn from the amplification of reference gene primers. Libraries were prepared by immunoSEQ multiplex PCR; TCRdb keeps only in-frame clonotypes and omits some of them. V, J and clone size were drawn from that table, and D and trimming were deduced from the DNA. The sample lists about 120,000 clones, roughly 82% occurring once. Germline assignment: CDR1 LNHDA and CDR2 SQIVND (reference sequence). The CDR3 loop spans 14 amino acids. V shed 5 bases and J 2 bases; nucleotides not matched to a gene: 6. This clonotype was obtained from a human donor in a cohort sampled during active COVID-19. The rearrangement joins TRBV19 to TRBJ2-7; 7 bases align to TRBD1. Sequenced sample: peripheral blood. CDR3 in amino acids: CASSGGQGAYEQYF. The CDR3 region has the DNA TGTGCCAGTAGTGGTGGGCAGGGGGCCTACGAGCAGTACTTC.